This is a list of T cell receptor beta chains from one sample in a study of identical twins. TCRdb reprocessed the 5' RACE reads with MiXCR, giving one entry per CDR3 protein. The sample lists some 500,000 distinct CDR3 sequences; 22% were seen once. This sample also appeared in a second study, on T cells expressing NK-cell markers.

The sequenced sample consisted of CD4+ T cells sorted from blood. The receptor source for this set is a woman under 30 in good health. CDR3s include the opening cysteine and the closing phenylalanine or tryptophan.

v_gene	j_gene	CDR3aa
TRBV20-1	TRBJ2-7	CSAKRAGGYYEQYF
TRBV5-1	TRBJ2-1	CASRTGDNNEQFF
TRBV20-1	TRBJ2-1	CSANRDSPRGGEQFF
TRBV7-9	TRBJ1-2	CASVTPWGYTF
TRBV12-3/TRBV12-4	TRBJ2-5	CASSSLTSSGETQYF
TRBV7-2	TRBJ1-6	CASSLKGAYNSPLHF
TRBV3-1	TRBJ1-2	CASSQSAGTLYGYTF
TRBV20-1	TRBJ2-1	CSASRDRGRDEQFF
TRBV18	TRBJ1-5	CASSPRDRGRNVQPQHF
TRBV20-1	TRBJ2-4	CSARRDGPQYF
TRBV12-3/TRBV12-4	TRBJ2-1	CASKAGAYNEQFF
TRBV7-2	TRBJ2-3	CASSFGPNTDTQYF
TRBV2	TRBJ2-2	CASTPSWKNTGELFF
TRBV7-9	TRBJ1-2	CASTSSNRDSNYGYTF
TRBV19	TRBJ2-3	CASSIRIAGDTQYF
TRBV10-2	TRBJ2-7	CASRRDRNYEQYF
TRBV6-1	TRBJ1-1	CASNKGGLNTEAFF
TRBV12-3/TRBV12-4	TRBJ2-4	CASSLFGTTYSIQYF
TRBV12-3/TRBV12-4	TRBJ2-1	CASTLSGVGNEQFF
TRBV6-5	TRBJ2-7	CASSYSATLSSYEQYF
TRBV4-1	TRBJ1-1	CASSQLVLFNTEAFF
TRBV19	TRBJ2-3	CASSPRLGGPPYADTQYF
TRBV10-3	TRBJ2-2	CASRPLGGTGELFF
TRBV3-1	TRBJ2-6	CASSKGQGAKGANVLTF
TRBV29-1	TRBJ2-5	CSVSNRGLETQYF
TRBV12-3/TRBV12-4	TRBJ2-5	CASSLRPTDGETQYF
TRBV20-1	TRBJ2-3	CSASQTAFADTQYF
TRBV6-2/TRBV6-3	TRBJ2-1	CATKGGRPSRGNEQFF
TRBV10-3	TRBJ1-2	CAISPGLGYTF
TRBV5-1	TRBJ2-2	CASSLGLTGELFF
TRBV6-6	TRBJ1-5	CASSSPEAPQHF
TRBV5-1	TRBJ2-5	CASSFGTAQETQYF
TRBV7-9	TRBJ1-6	CASSLALNNSPLHF
TRBV5-1	TRBJ2-5	CASSATGRPTGKETQYF
TRBV20-1	TRBJ2-5	CSARNRGASLSGTQYF
TRBV19	TRBJ2-5	CASSIGQGLTQETQYF
TRBV25-1	TRBJ2-3	CASSDWLAGDTQYF
TRBV12-3/TRBV12-4	TRBJ1-4	CASSFSLEEKLFF
TRBV7-6	TRBJ2-1	CASSLALSAGGKNEQFF
TRBV10-3	TRBJ1-2	CAISDGTGGFGYTF
TRBV7-9	TRBJ1-4	CASSFRGTNEKLFF
TRBV6-1	TRBJ1-1	CASSEAGGHTEAFF
TRBV7-2	TRBJ2-7	CASSLGTVAYEQYF
TRBV12-3/TRBV12-4	TRBJ2-6	CASRLGGNTGANVLTF
TRBV10-3	TRBJ1-5	CAISESDFWGNQPQHF
TRBV10-3	TRBJ2-3	CAISARAGRTDTQYF
TRBV5-1	TRBJ1-2	CASSLAATDYGYTF
TRBV16	TRBJ2-7	CASSPFGQTGEQYF